The clone carrying this T cell receptor (beta chain) was seen a handful of times. Antigen unknown. The entry originates in a study of tissue T cells after allogeneic stem cell transplantation. Study observations and caveats: Limitations included a small, clinically heterogeneous cohort and limited sampling depth.

The V gene's germline CDR1 is LGHNA and CDR2 YSLEER. Germline trimming cut 2 bases from V and 6 bases from J; bases unmatched to any gene: 5. CDR3 length: 16 amino acids. TCRbeta CDR3 was sequenced at survey depth with template counts. This table comes from immunoSEQ multiplex PCR, and its TCRdb copy is limited to in-frame clones, with some not included. The sample lists 20,000 to 30,000 clones, under 95% occurring once. Sequences were derived from blood, sampled before transplantation. This receptor was taken from a male donor aged 60 or over who later had graft-versus-host disease after an allogeneic stem cell transplant. V gene TRBV4-3 combines with J gene TRBJ2-1; 12 bases match TRBD2. This CDR3 reads CASSQTSGRQSNEQFF. The CDR3 DNA is TGCGCCAGCAGCCAAACTAGCGGGAGGCAATCCAATGAGCAGTTCTTC.